This TCR beta chain was observed in a study of blood T cell repertoires in COVID-19 (dated by TCRdb to the early 2020s). Regarding the research as a whole: Collaborator samples came from the United States, Italy and Spain and covered acute and convalescent phases of COVID-19. The samples were drawn from the first 160 participants of the ongoing ImmuneRACE study and from under 1,500 subjects provided by 6 global collaborators. The repertoires were made available in a free public database intended to serve as a resource for research on the immune response to SARS-CoV-2. The dataset comprised deeply sampled blood TCRbeta repertoires from subjects exposed to, actively infected with, or recovered from COVID-19. The prospective study material was composed of cDNA or gDNA derived from T cells, B-cell-depleted T cells, or PBMCs. Where available, HLA class I and class II types were taken from metadata supplied by the sample provider and were not determined by assay-based typing. Sample metadata almost always included a de-identified subject ID, COVID-19 status, age in years and sex. Findings and caveats that apply to the study as a whole: The amount of clinical and demographic metadata varied by source and participant and was provided uncurated.

TCRbeta CDR3 regions were amplified from genomic DNA using the immunoSEQ Assay, a bias-controlled multiplex PCR. In the paper's pipeline: The number of nucleated cells in each sample was estimated by amplification of reference gene primers within the assay. To quantify the absolute abundance of each unique TCRbeta CDR3 rearrangement, sequence reads were collapsed and filtered. For each sample, productive Simpson clonality was calculated by taking the square root of Simpson's diversity index across productive rearrangements. TCRdb took this table from immuneACCESS and kept in-frame rearrangements with V and J called. Such tables lack part of the clones; where checked against another copy, unresolved V genes explain under half of the gap, and the rest is unexplained. V, J and clone size were drawn from that table, and D and trimming were deduced from the DNA. For this sample there are approximately 290,000 clones; over 75% appear just once. Of the sample, roughly 4.3% is held by the ten largest clones.

V is trimmed back by 2 bases and J by 4 bases, and the junction contains 3 bases that no gene match accounts for. The CDR3 starts with the cysteine, ends with the phenylalanine, and has 14 residues. Of all the DNA, just the CDR3 is kept, 42 bases in frame from base 1. CDR1 and CDR2 are drawn from the germline V gene (reference sequence): GTSNPN, SVGIG. Participants in the prospective study were aged about 18 to 95 years, lived in 20 to 30 United States geographic areas, and enrolled through a virtual design. In the prospective study, participants were assigned to cohorts based on the clinical history participants reported in a screening survey and a study questionnaire. Recovered participants in ImmuneRACE Cohort 3 were defined by two consecutive negative NP/OP PCR tests, clearance by a healthcare professional, or resolution of symptoms. Mobile phlebotomists in the prospective study collected whole blood, serum and a nasopharyngeal or oropharyngeal swab from every participant. Over a roughly 2-month period, participants in the prospective study had the option of providing additional blood draws and questionnaires. Blood samples from the prospective study were shipped frozen or at room temperature prior to DNA extraction.

Regarding this clone: Its antigen remains undetermined. The input lacks base qualities; no much larger clone sits a single base away.

Sequencing input: PBMCs or T cells enriched from blood (not recorded which). The chain links TRBV30 with TRBJ1-5; TRBD1 aligns with 9 central bases. The sequence was obtained from a woman in her 30s who had recovered from COVID-19. The CDR3 region: CAWSKGQGNQPQHF. The nucleotide sequence reads TGTGCCTGGAGTAAAGGACAGGGGAATCAGCCCCAGCATTTT.